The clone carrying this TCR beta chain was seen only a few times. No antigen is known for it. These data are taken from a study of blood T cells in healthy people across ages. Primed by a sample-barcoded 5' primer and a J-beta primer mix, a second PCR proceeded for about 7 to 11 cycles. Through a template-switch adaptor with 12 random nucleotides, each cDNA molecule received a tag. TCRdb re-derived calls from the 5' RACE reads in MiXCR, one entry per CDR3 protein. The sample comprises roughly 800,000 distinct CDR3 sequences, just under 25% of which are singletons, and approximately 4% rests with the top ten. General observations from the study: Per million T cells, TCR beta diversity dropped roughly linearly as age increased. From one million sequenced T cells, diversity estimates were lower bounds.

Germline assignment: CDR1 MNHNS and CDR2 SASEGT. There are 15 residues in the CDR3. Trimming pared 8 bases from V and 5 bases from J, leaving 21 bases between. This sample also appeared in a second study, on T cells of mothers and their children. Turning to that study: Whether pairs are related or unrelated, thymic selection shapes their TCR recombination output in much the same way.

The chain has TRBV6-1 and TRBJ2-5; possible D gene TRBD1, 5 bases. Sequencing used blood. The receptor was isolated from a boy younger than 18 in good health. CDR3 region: CASQLQGTLSETQYF. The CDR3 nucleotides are TGTGCCAGCCAGCTCCAGGGTACTTTGTCGGAGACCCAGTACTTC.